Presented here are 9 T cell receptor beta chains from one specimen sequenced in a study of prognosis after radiotherapy for stage I lung cancer. Starting from genomic DNA, TCR beta CDR3 was amplified through two-round multiplex PCR. Primers targeting each individual TRBV and TRBJ gene were applied in first-round PCR. TCRdb passed the multiplex PCR reads through MiXCR, listing each CDR3 protein once. Found here are over 25,000 distinct CDR3 sequences, around 45% of them singletons; the top ten hold 14% to 15%. The sequenced sample was PBMCs, obtained before or after stereotactic body radiation therapy (not recorded which). These receptors came from a donor aged 50 or older with non-small cell lung cancer.

Worth noting for this clonotype: A far larger clone is a single base away, which makes a read error likely. The genes are TRBV7-9 and TRBJ2-7; D is uncertain. The ends were cut back, 1 base at V and 9 bases at J, with 7 bases in the middle. The V gene's germline CDR1 is SEHNR and CDR2 FQNEAQ (reference sequence). The CDR3 consists of 11 residues. This chain's CDR3 is CASSLGLVQYF. The CDR3 nucleotides are TGTGCCAGCAGCTTAGGTCTGGTGCAGTACTTC.

This clonotype has a count of ten or more. This chain links TRBV7-2 with TRBJ2-7; tentatively, D is TRBD1 or TRBD2 (5 bases each). V was pared by 1 base and J by 4 bases, with 14 bases between. CDR3 length: 15 residues. Germline loops: CDR1 SGHTA, CDR2 FQGNSA. CDR3 sequence (DNA): TGTGCCAGCAGCTTAGTAGAGGCCGGGGCATACGAGCAGTACTTC. Amino acids: CASSLVEAGAYEQYF.

This clonotype came up a few times. The CDR3 DNA reads as TGTGCCAGCAGCGGTAGCGGGGAGCTGTTTTTT. Translating gives CASSGSGELFF. This chain links TRBV7-6 with TRBJ2-2, with D unresolved. The length of the CDR3 is 11 residues. The V gene's germline CDR1 is SGHVS and CDR2 FNYEAQ. The V end was cut by 5 bases, the J end by 7 bases, with 5 bases between.

In regard to this clonotype: Since a far larger clone is one base different, this is likely a read error. The chain joins TRBV6-4 to TRBJ2-5; either TRBD1 or TRBD2 may fit D (5 bases each). Trimming removed 3 bases at V and 5 bases at J, with 19 bases between. Germline V gives CDR1 MRHNA, CDR2 SNTAGT. CDR3 length: 16 residues. The CDR3 sequence is CASSETQGRRRETQYF. The CDR3 region has the DNA TGTGCCAGCAGTGAAACGCAGGGACGGAGAAGGGAGACCCAGTACTTC.

In the case of this clonotype: One base separates it from a far larger clone, so it is likely a read error. This chain links TRBV7-3 with TRBJ2-7, with D possibly being TRBD1 or TRBD2 (5 bases each). CDR1 and CDR2 (germline): SGHTA, FQGTGA. This CDR3 contains 14 residues. The CDR3 loop reads CASSRDGISYERYF. CDR3 coding DNA: TGTGCCAGCAGCCGGGACGGTATCTCCTACGAGCGGTACTTC.

This clonotype appeared many times. V gene TRBV9 combines with J gene TRBJ2-1; D uncertain. Per germline, CDR1 SGDLS and CDR2 YYNGEE. This CDR3 has 14 residues. Between the trimmed V and J ends, which lost 0 bases and 6 bases, there was a span of 10 bases. In DNA form, the CDR3 reads TGTGCCAGCAGCGTAGTCCCTGCTGCCAATGAGCAGTTCTTC. It encodes CASSVVPAANEQFF. Variable domain in full (rest from reference TRBV9 and TRBJ2-1): DSGVTQTPKHLITATGQRVTLRCSPRSGDLSVYWYQQSLDQGLQFLIQYYNGEERAKGNILERFSAQQFPDLHSELNLSSLELGDSALYFCASSVVPAANEQFFGPGTRLTVL.

This clonotype is labeled as medium-sized. The V call is TRBV24-1, the J call TRBJ2-6; D is unclear. The CDR3 runs to 15 residues. Trimming took 4 bases from V and 0 from J, leaving 6 bases between them. Germline V gene lookup returns CDR1 KGHDR and CDR2 SFDVKD. The CDR3 is CATSDSNSGANVLTF. CDR3 DNA sequence: TGTGCCACCAGTGACTCGAACTCTGGGGCCAACGTCCTGACTTTC.

This clonotype was counted a few times. The chain carries TRBV12-3 or TRBV12-4 and TRBJ1-5; D uncertain. V was pared by 10 bases and J by 6 bases, with 13 bases between. The CDR3 spans 12 residues. CDR3 DNA: TGTGCCATCAATTCCAGGTCTCAGCCCCAGCATTTT. It translates to CAINSRSQPQHF.

This clonotype was detected ten times or more. The rearrangement links TRBV30 to TRBJ2-7, with TRBD1 identical over 11 bases. V was clipped by 2 bases and J by 6 bases; unmatched bases: 3. Looked up from germline, CDR1 is GTSNPN and CDR2 is SVGIG (reference sequence). The CDR3 runs 13 residues. In DNA, the CDR3 is TGTGCCTGGAGTCCGGACAGGGGGCGCGAGCAGTACTTC. This gives the protein CAWSPDRGREQYF.